One and the same sample provided the 9 T cell receptor beta chains below, sequenced in a study of naive CD8 T cells in extremely preterm neonates. Only in-frame clones appear in the TCRdb table, and some are missing; sequencing was by immunoSEQ multiplex PCR. Of 5,500 to 6,500 clones listed, around 97% are singletons. Sequenced input: naive CD8+ T cells from blood. These receptors were taken from a human donor in good health.

V usage is TRBV19 and J usage is TRBJ1-5; D is possibly TRBD1 (5 bases). There are 15 residues in the CDR3. Germline loops: CDR1 LNHDA, CDR2 SQIVND (reference sequence). V was trimmed by 3 bases and J by 2 bases, leaving 11 bases between them. CDR3 nucleotide sequence: TGTGCCAGTAGTATTTGGGGAGGGGGCAATCAGCCCCAGCATTTT. This codes for CASSIWGGGNQPQHF.

This clone was recorded a few times. CDR3: CASSDRQGGDEKLFF. In nucleotides, the CDR3 is TGTGCCAGTAGTGACAGGCAGGGTGGCGATGAAAAACTGTTTTTT. V gene TRBV19 combines with J gene TRBJ1-4; TRBD1 is a possible D gene (6 bases). Trimming shortened V by 5 bases and J by 6 bases, and 16 bases separated the two germline ends. This CDR3 region has 15 residues. Germline V lookup: CDR1 LNHDA, CDR2 SQIVND (reference sequence).

This chain uses TRBV7-8 with TRBJ2-3; D perhaps matches TRBD2 (6 bases). V lost 3 bases to trimming and J lost 8 bases, with 6 bases between them. The germline V gene encodes CDR1 SGHVS and CDR2 FQNEAQ. This CDR3 comprises 11 residues. CDR3 amino acids: CASSFGGTQYF. The CDR3 nucleotides are TGTGCCAGCAGCTTCGGGGGTACGCAGTATTTT.

Worth noting for this clone: Other DNA sequences of this sample code for an identical CDR3. J is TRBJ1-6 and V is TRBV15; 7 positions agree with TRBD1. Germline values: CDR1 LNHNV, CDR2 YYDKDF (reference sequence). V lost 5 bases and J lost 13; bases outside the gene matches: 8. This CDR3 comprises 13 residues. In nucleotides, the CDR3 is TGTGCCACCAGCCCCAGGGGGAGTTCCCCCCTCCACTTT. Encoded protein: CATSPRGSSPLHF.

This chain uses TRBV6-5 with TRBJ1-2; D might be TRBD1 (5 bases). Trimming stripped 0 bases from V and 4 bases from J, with 9 bases between. CDR1 and CDR2 (germline): MNHEY, SVGAGI. This CDR3 comprises 14 residues. CDR3 coding DNA: TGTGCCAGCAGTTACTCAGGCAGGGTCTATGGCTACACCTTC. Translated, it gives CASSYSGRVYGYTF.

The chain is built from TRBV4-3 and TRBJ1-6; D is possibly TRBD1 (5 bases). Germline values: CDR1 LGHNA, CDR2 YSLEER. V was pared by 0 bases and J by 7 bases, with 16 bases between. This CDR3 has 17 amino acids. The CDR3 spells CASSQDGQAGLNSPLHF. For the CDR3, the DNA is TGCGCCAGCAGCCAAGACGGGCAGGCAGGGTTAAATTCACCCCTCCACTTT.

The genes are TRBV6-5 and TRBJ2-2; 9 bases line up with TRBD1. The germline V gene has CDR1 MNHEY and CDR2 SVGAGI. The CDR3 is 15 residues long. The V gene end was trimmed by 6 bases and the J gene end by 8 bases; junction bases not matched to a gene: 10. As DNA, the CDR3 is TGTGCCAGCAGCCTGGACAGGGGTGGTAGGGGGGAGCTGTTTTTT. It translates to CASSLDRGGRGELFF.

This rearrangement joins TRBV6-6 to TRBJ2-1; 14 bases line up with TRBD2. Germline CDR1 MNHNY, CDR2 SVGAGI (reference sequence). The CDR3 consists of 15 residues. V shed 10 bases, J shed 4 bases, and the junction held 6 bases outside the gene matches. The CDR3 nucleotides are TGTGCCACGGGACTAGCGGGAGTTCAATACAATGAGCAGTTCTTC. Protein: CATGLAGVQYNEQFF.

This chain uses TRBV2 with TRBJ1-2, with 7 bases matching TRBD1. J lost 3 bases, V lost 2 bases, and 0 bases had no gene match. Germline CDR1 and CDR2: SNHLY and FYNNEI. CDR3 length: 13 residues. CDR3 amino acids: CASSEQGDYGYTF. Written as DNA, the CDR3 is TGTGCCAGCAGTGAACAGGGGGACTATGGCTACACCTTC.